These 22 T cell receptor beta chains share one sample of origin, sequenced in a study of CD8 T cells in ankylosing spondylitis. Findings of the study overall: For ankylosing spondylitis blood, a TCR beta motif of 7 to 9 highly homologous variants appeared characteristic.

MiXCR, run by TCRdb on the 5' RACE reads, gives a single entry per CDR3 protein. Among about 450,000 distinct CDR3 sequences listed, 26% were seen once. Their target antigens are unknown. Sequencing was performed on blood, either unsorted or a sorted T cell fraction (not recorded which). The origin of the receptors is a male donor with ankylosing spondylitis.

This clonotype was seen ten or more times. The V call is TRBV5-1, the J call TRBJ1-3; no clear D. Germline V gene lookup returns CDR1 SGHRS and CDR2 YFSETQ. The CDR3 is 14 amino acids. Deletions cut 0 bases from V and 0 bases from J, with 4 bases between. CDR3 in amino acids: CASSLGSSGNTIYF. CDR3 DNA: TGCGCCAGCAGCTTGGGAAGCTCTGGAAACACCATATATTTT.

This clonotype has just a few counts. The chain is built from TRBV7-2 and TRBJ2-1; D is perhaps TRBD2 (6 bases). Germline values: CDR1 SGHTA, CDR2 FQGNSA. V shed 3 bases and J shed 0 bases, with 6 bases lying between them. The CDR3 runs 14 residues. The CDR3 loop reads CASSFGGSYNEQFF. In DNA, the CDR3 is TGTGCCAGCAGCTTCGGGGGCTCCTACAATGAGCAGTTCTTC. Filled out from reference TRBV7-2 and TRBJ2-1, the complete variable domain reads GAGVSQSPSNKVTEKGKDVELRCDPISGHTALYWYRQSLGQGLEFLIYFQGNSAPDKSGLPSDRFSAERTGGSVSTLTIQRTQQEDSAVYLCASSFGGSYNEQFFGPGTRLTVL.

This clonotype was seen repeatedly, ten times or more. V gene TRBV4-1 combines with J gene TRBJ1-5; 9 bases map to TRBD1. The germline V gene has CDR1 MGHRA and CDR2 YSYEKL. The CDR3 extends over 14 amino acids. V lost 1 base and J lost 5; bases outside the gene matches: 0. CDR3 nucleotide sequence: TGCGCCAGCAGCCAAGGGGACAGGGATCAGCCCCAGCATTTT. Its translation is CASSQGDRDQPQHF.

V and J are TRBV4-2 and TRBJ2-1, with TRBD1 identical over 7 bases. Germline-derived CDR1 and CDR2 are LGHNA and YNFKEQ. V shed 4 bases, J shed 0 bases, and the junction held 18 bases outside the gene matches. This CDR3 region has 20 residues. CDR3 DNA: TGTGCCAGCAGCCCGGGCCCAGGGGGTTCGGGATCGAGCTCCTACAATGAGCAGTTCTTC. The encoded protein is CASSPGPGGSGSSSYNEQFF.

This clonotype appeared a few times. This sequence joins TRBV5-1 and TRBJ1-1; no clear D. V was clipped by 5 bases and J by 5 bases, with 7 bases between them. Germline values: CDR1 SGHRS, CDR2 YFSETQ. This CDR3 has 11 residues. The CDR3 reads CASRVGTEAFF. CDR3 in DNA: TGCGCCAGCAGGGTGGGGACTGAAGCTTTCTTT.

This chain links TRBV2 with TRBJ1-2, with 7 bases matching TRBD1. The germline CDR1 and CDR2 sequences are SNHLY and FYNNEI. V dropped 3 bases and J dropped 8; count of bases not matched to a gene: 18. The CDR3 spans 17 residues. The CDR3: CASSDIRDSGGLFGYTF. CDR3 DNA sequence: TGTGCCAGCAGTGACATTCGGGACAGCGGAGGGCTGTTCGGCTACACCTTC.

The V gene is TRBV20-1, the J gene TRBJ2-4; the D is unclear. Trimming left V 4 bases short and J 7 bases short, with 5 bases between. The germline V gene encodes CDR1 DFQATT and CDR2 SNEGSKA (reference sequence). This CDR3 is built from 10 residues. Here the CDR3 DNA reads TGCAGTGCTACTAGTAACATTCAGTACTTC. Translated, it gives CSATSNIQYF.

This clonotype was counted at least ten times. The chain links TRBV20-1 to TRBJ1-5; tentatively, D is TRBD1 (6 bases). Germline-derived CDR1 and CDR2 are DFQATT and SNEGSKA (reference sequence). V was shortened by 3 bases and J by 3 bases, with 12 bases between the two germline ends. This CDR3 comprises 14 residues. CDR3 sequence reads: CSARGAGINQPQHF. CDR3 coding DNA: TGCAGTGCTAGGGGGGCAGGTATCAATCAGCCCCAGCATTTT.

The chain couples TRBV29-1 to TRBJ1-1; D is undetermined. This CDR3 has 11 residues. Trimming took 4 bases from V and 4 from J, leaving 7 bases between them. CDR1 SQVTM and CDR2 ANQGSEA come from the germline V gene. Here the CDR3 reads CSVAGSTEAFF. CDR3 bases: TGCAGCGTTGCCGGGAGCACTGAAGCTTTCTTT.

The chain uses TRBV5-6 and TRBJ2-1, with 7 bases identical to TRBD2. V lost 4 bases to trimming and J lost 5 bases; unmatched junction nucleotides: 12. Germline V CDR1 and CDR2: SGHDT, YYEEEE. The CDR3 is made up of 16 amino acids. The CDR3 region is CASSQAAGVRHNEQFF. The CDR3 nucleotides read TGTGCCAGCAGCCAGGCGGCGGGAGTAAGACACAATGAGCAGTTCTTC. The whole variable domain, remainder taken from reference TRBV5-6 and TRBJ2-1, is DAGVTQSPTHLIKTRGQQVTLRCSPKSGHDTVSWYQQALGQGPQFIFQYYEEEERQRGNFPDRFSGHQFPNYSSELNVNALLLGDSALYLCASSQAAGVRHNEQFFGPGTRLTVL.

This rearrangement joins TRBV10-3 to TRBJ1-1, with 8 bases identical to TRBD1. V was pared by 0 bases and J by 1 base, with 1 base of the junction left unmatched. Looked up from germline, CDR1 is ENHRY and CDR2 is SYGVKD. This CDR3 is built from 15 residues. Here the CDR3 reads CAISESDRGNTEAFF. The DNA for the CDR3 is TGTGCCATCAGTGAGTCTGACAGGGGGAACACTGAAGCTTTCTTT.

The rearrangement links TRBV3-1 to TRBJ2-5, with D perhaps TRBD1 (5 bases). Trimming pared 1 base from V and 11 bases from J, leaving 17 bases between. This CDR3 has 14 amino acids. Germline V gene data show CDR1 as LGHDT and CDR2 as YNNKEL (reference sequence). This CDR3 reads CASSQGGPEGGQYF. CDR3 bases: TGTGCCAGCAGCCAAGGGGGCCCTGAAGGTGGTCAGTACTTC.

This clonotype appeared a few times. The V gene is TRBV5-1, the J gene TRBJ1-5; D is ambiguous. CDR3 length equals 14 residues. From germline, CDR1 is SGHRS and CDR2 YFSETQ. The ends were cut back, 4 bases at V and 3 bases at J, with 11 bases in the middle. CDR3 region: CASSPDGINQPQHF. CDR3 sequence (DNA): TGCGCCAGCAGCCCTGACGGCATCAATCAGCCCCAGCATTTT.

The chain couples TRBV12-2 to TRBJ2-3. TRBV12-2 is a pseudogene segment. The CDR3 sequence is 10 residues long. The CDR3 here is CASRQNSCYF. CDR3 bases: TGTGCAAGTCGGCAGAATAGCTGCTATTTT.

DNA for the CDR3: TGTGCCAGCAGCACTACCGGGACAGGGGGGAATGAGCAGTTCTTC. Protein: CASSTTGTGGNEQFF. The chain links TRBV7-8 to TRBJ2-1, with 11 bases identical to TRBD1. The CDR3 length is 15 residues. The germline V gene has CDR1 SGHVS and CDR2 FQNEAQ. The V gene end was trimmed by 5 bases and the J gene end by 7 bases; junction bases not matched to a gene: 7.

The rearrangement joins TRBV5-1 to TRBJ1-1; the D is unclear. CDR1 is SGHRS and CDR2 is YFSETQ in the germline V gene. With 0 bases removed from V and 4 bases from J, the gap between germline ends came to 13 bases. The CDR3 extends over 15 amino acids. CDR3 nucleotides: TGCGCCAGCAGCTTGGTGAAGTCGTTATCCACTGAAGCTTTCTTT. The encoded protein is CASSLVKSLSTEAFF.

This clonotype came up once. The CDR3 is CSARGDVIRYYGYTF. The CDR3 nucleotides read TGCAGTGCTAGGGGGGACGTGATTCGGTACTATGGCTACACCTTC. This rearrangement joins TRBV20-1 to TRBJ1-2; the D gene is possibly TRBD1 (5 bases). Trimming left V 3 bases short and J 3 bases short, with 17 bases between. The CDR3 is made up of 15 amino acids. Germline CDR1 is DFQATT and CDR2 is SNEGSKA (reference sequence).

The V gene is TRBV29-1, the J gene TRBJ2-5; TRBD1 matches at 7 bases. The V gene's germline CDR1 is SQVTM and CDR2 ANQGSEA. V shed 8 bases and J 2 bases; nucleotides not matched to a gene: 5. CDR3 length: 12 residues. CDR3 region: CSTGESQETQYF. DNA of the CDR3: TGCAGCACAGGGGAGTCACAAGAGACCCAGTACTTC.

The chain is built from TRBV20-1 and TRBJ1-1; D gene ambiguous. Germline assignment: CDR1 DFQATT and CDR2 SNEGSKA (reference sequence). Trimming shortened V by 3 bases and J by 5 bases, and 10 bases separated the two germline ends. This CDR3 has 12 residues. Here the CDR3 DNA reads TGCAGTGCTAGTTCTGGCCGGACTGAAGCTTTCTTT. This codes for CSASSGRTEAFF.

In DNA form, the CDR3 reads TGTGCCAGCTCACCGACAGACCAAGCTTTCTTT. Translating it yields CASSPTDQAFF. The chain combines TRBV18 with TRBJ1-1; possibly TRBD1 for D (5 bases). CDR3 length: 11 amino acids. CDR1 is KGHSH, CDR2 LQKENI, per germline. V lost 3 bases and J lost 9, with 8 bases in between.

This clonotype was observed a single time. The V and J genes are TRBV5-1 and TRBJ2-2; the match to TRBD2 covers 8 bases. The germline gives CDR1 SGHRS, CDR2 YFSETQ. V lost 4 bases, J lost 4 bases, and 6 bases stayed unmatched. CDR3 length equals 15 residues. CDR3 region: CASSPGGTATGELFF. The DNA of the CDR3 is TGCGCCAGCAGCCCGGGAGGGACGGCCACCGGGGAGCTGTTTTTT.

This clonotype was picked up a small number of times. The rearrangement joins TRBV7-2 to TRBJ2-1, with 14 bases matching TRBD2. The CDR3 has 16 amino acids. The germline CDR1 and CDR2 sequences are SGHTA and FQGNSA. After removal of 6 bases from V and 6 bases from J, the junction contained 7 bases not matched to a gene. The CDR3 nucleotides are TGTGCCAGCAGAGGGAAGGGGACTAGCGGGAGCAATGAGCAGTTCTTC. This gives the protein CASRGKGTSGSNEQFF.